This TCR beta chain was obtained from a study of naive and memory T cell subsets. Both TRBC1 and TRBC2 were covered by a beta constant-region primer of two equimolar oligonucleotides. Four rounds of PCR amplified the ligated cDNA using nested alpha and beta constant-region primers plus SP2. TCRdb analysed the UMI-ligation and nested PCR reads with MiXCR anew, one entry per CDR3 protein. The table includes approximately 17,000 distinct CDR3 sequences, around 9% detected once. The CDR3 length is 15 residues. The germline gives CDR1 LNHDA, CDR2 SQIVND (reference sequence). The V segment lost 6 bases and the J segment 0 bases; nucleotides outside the gene matches: 4.

The source of this sequence is a human donor in good health. This rearrangement joins TRBV19 to TRBJ1-4, with 7 positions matching TRBD1. What was sequenced was central memory CD8+ T cells from blood. CDR3 protein: CASRTGFSTNEKLFF. Here the CDR3 DNA reads TGTGCCAGTAGGACAGGGTTCTCAACTAATGAAAAACTGTTTTTT.